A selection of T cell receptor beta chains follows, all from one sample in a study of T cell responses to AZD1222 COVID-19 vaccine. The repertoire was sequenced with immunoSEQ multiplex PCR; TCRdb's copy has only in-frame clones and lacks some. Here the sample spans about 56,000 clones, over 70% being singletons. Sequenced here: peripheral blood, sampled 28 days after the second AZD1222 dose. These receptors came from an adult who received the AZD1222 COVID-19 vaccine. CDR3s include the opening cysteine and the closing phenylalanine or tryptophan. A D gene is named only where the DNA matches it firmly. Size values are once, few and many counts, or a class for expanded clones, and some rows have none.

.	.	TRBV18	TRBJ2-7	CASSPRHLSSYEQYF	TGTGCCAGCTCGCCCCGACACCTGAGCTCCTACGAGCAGTACTTC
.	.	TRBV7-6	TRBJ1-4	CASSLDPGPGEKLFF	TGTGCCAGCAGCTTAGATCCGGGCCCAGGTGAAAAACTGTTTTTT
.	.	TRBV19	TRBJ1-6	CASSIQADSPLHF	TGTGCCAGTAGTATCCAGGCAGATTCACCCCTCCACTTT
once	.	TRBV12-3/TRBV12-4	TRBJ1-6	CASSLEGPTPLHF	TGTGCCAGCAGTTTAGAGGGGCCTACACCCCTCCACTTT
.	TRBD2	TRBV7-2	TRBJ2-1	CASSKTGTRPFNEQFF	TGTGCCAGCAGCAAAACCGGGACTAGGCCCTTCAATGAGCAGTTCTTC
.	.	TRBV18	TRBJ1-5	CASSPDISGFDQPQHF	TGTGCCAGCTCACCCGACATTTCCGGGTTTGATCAGCCCCAGCATTTT
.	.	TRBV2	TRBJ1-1	CASSELGTTNTEAFF	TGTGCCAGCAGTGAACTCGGGACAACCAACACTGAAGCTTTCTTT
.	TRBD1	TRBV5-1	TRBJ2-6	CASTSDRGNVLTF	TGCGCCAGCACCTCGGACAGGGGTAACGTCCTGACTTTC
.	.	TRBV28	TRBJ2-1	CASTISRGRGEQFF	TGTGCCAGCACAATCTCAAGGGGACGCGGTGAGCAGTTCTTC
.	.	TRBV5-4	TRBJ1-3	CASSLDRSSGNTIYF	TGTGCCAGCAGCTTGGACAGGAGCTCTGGAAACACCATATATTTT
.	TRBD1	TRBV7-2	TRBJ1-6	CASSSDRGASPLHF	TGTGCCAGCAGCTCGGACAGGGGGGCCTCACCCCTCCACTTT
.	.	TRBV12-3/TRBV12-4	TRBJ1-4	CASSLSLEKLFF	TGTGCCAGCAGTTTAAGTCTTGAAAAACTGTTTTTT
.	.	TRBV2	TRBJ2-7	CASNRDGGGWEQYF	TGTGCCAGCAATCGGGACGGTGGAGGGTGGGAGCAGTACTTC
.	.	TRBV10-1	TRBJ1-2	CASSESGGLGYTF	TGCGCCAGCAGTGAGTCTGGAGGGCTCGGCTACACCTTC
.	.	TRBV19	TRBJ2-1	CASSPGTHTYNEQFF	TGTGCCAGTAGTCCCGGGACCCATACCTACAATGAGCAGTTCTTC
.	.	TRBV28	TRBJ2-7	CASSSQLGEQYF	TGTGCCAGCAGTTCCCAATTGGGCGAGCAGTACTTC
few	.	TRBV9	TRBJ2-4	CASSVRAGAKNIQYF	TGTGCCAGCAGCGTTCGAGCGGGAGCCAAAAACATTCAGTACTTC
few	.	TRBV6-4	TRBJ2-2	CASSETDTGELFF	TGTGCCAGCAGTGAGACAGACACCGGGGAGCTGTTTTTT
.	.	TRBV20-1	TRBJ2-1	CSASSGNSREQFF	TGCAGTGCTAGTTCTGGCAATTCGCGTGAGCAGTTCTTC
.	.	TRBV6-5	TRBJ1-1	CASSSGSTEAFF	TGTGCCAGCAGTTCGGGGTCCACTGAAGCTTTCTTT
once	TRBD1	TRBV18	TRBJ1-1	CASSPWTGTTNMNTEAFF	TGTGCCAGCTCACCTTGGACAGGGACTACTAATATGAACACTGAAGCTTTCTTT
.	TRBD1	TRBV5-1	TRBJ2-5	CASSFSGTGSETQYF	TGCGCCAGCAGCTTTAGTGGGACAGGGTCGGAGACCCAGTACTTC
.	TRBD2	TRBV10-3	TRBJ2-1	CAISESPAGVGNEQFF	TGTGCCATCAGTGAGTCGCCAGCGGGAGTGGGAAATGAGCAGTTCTTC
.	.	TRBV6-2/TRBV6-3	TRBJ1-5	CASTPVGGRNQPQHF	TGTGCCAGCACCCCCGTCGGGGGCCGGAATCAGCCCCAGCATTTT
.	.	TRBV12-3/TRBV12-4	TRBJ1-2	CASSFRFTYGYTF	TGTGCCAGCAGTTTTCGGTTTACCTATGGCTACACCTTC
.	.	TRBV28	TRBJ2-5	CASSLPTGTQYF	TGTGCCAGCAGCCTGCCTACGGGGACCCAGTACTTC
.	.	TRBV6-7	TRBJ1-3	CASSYSIAPGNTIYF	TGTGCCAGCAGTTACTCAATTGCACCCGGAAACACCATATATTTT
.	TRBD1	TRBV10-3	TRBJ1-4	CAISETGGAAEKLFF	TGTGCCATCAGTGAGACAGGGGGCGCAGCTGAAAAACTGTTTTTT
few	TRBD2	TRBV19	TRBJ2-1	CARRPGTSGKKNEQFF	TGTGCCAGGAGACCGGGGACTAGCGGGAAGAAGAATGAGCAGTTCTTC
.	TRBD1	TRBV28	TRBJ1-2	CASNPGGYGYTF	TGTGCCAGCAATCCAGGGGGCTATGGCTACACCTTC